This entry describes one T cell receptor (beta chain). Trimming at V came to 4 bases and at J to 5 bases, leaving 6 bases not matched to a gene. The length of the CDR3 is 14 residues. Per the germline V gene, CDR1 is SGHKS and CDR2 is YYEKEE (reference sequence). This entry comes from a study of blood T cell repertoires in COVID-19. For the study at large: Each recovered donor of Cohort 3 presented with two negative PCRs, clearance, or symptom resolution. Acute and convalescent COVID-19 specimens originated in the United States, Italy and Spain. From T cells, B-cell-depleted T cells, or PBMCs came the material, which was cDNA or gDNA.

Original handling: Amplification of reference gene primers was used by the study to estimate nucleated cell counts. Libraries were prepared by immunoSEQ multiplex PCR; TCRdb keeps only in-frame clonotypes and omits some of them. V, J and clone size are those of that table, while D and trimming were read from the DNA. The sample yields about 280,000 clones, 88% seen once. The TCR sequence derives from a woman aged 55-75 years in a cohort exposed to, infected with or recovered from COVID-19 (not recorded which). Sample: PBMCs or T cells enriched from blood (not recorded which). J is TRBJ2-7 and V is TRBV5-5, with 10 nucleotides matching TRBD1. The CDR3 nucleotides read TGTGCCAGCAGCCCGGGACAGGGGATGGACGAGCAGTACTTC. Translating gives CASSPGQGMDEQYF.